This T cell receptor beta chain was found in a study of CD8+ T cells in alopecia areata. Study information: Treated patients received oral tofacitinib, 5 to 10 mg twice daily.

Germline V gene data show CDR1 as MNHEY and CDR2 as SVGAGI. Trimming took 5 bases from V and 6 from J, leaving 14 bases between them. This CDR3 comprises 15 residues. RNA, once extracted, was reverse transcribed into cDNA for use as the sequencing template. Clones were read by immunoSEQ multiplex PCR, and TCRdb kept only the in-frame ones, dropping some. In the table there are some 120,000 clones, roughly 61% of which are singletons. This receptor was obtained from a human donor with alopecia areata. This chain links TRBV6-5 with TRBJ1-6, with a possible D match to TRBD1 (5 bases). Sample: CD4+ T cells sorted from blood, taken at week 0. The CDR3 here is CASSRLRDGNSPLHF. CDR3 in DNA: TGTGCCAGCAGTAGGCTCCGGGACGGTAATTCACCCCTCCACTTT.